This paragraph covers one T cell receptor beta chain sequence. What antigen it recognizes has not been identified. The record has no base qualities; no much larger clone is one base away. This sample was taken from a study of blood T cell repertoires in COVID-19 (dated by TCRdb to about 2020). About the full investigation: The collaborator samples originated in the United States, Italy and Spain and spanned the acute and convalescent phases of COVID-19. The material from the prospective study consisted of cDNA or gDNA derived from T cells, B-cell-depleted T cells, or PBMCs. Deeply sampled blood TCRbeta repertoires from subjects exposed to, actively infected with, or recovered from COVID-19 were included in the dataset. A de-identified subject ID, COVID-19 status, age in years and sex were almost always included in the sample metadata. The repertoires were released in a freely available public database meant as a resource for research on the immune response to SARS-CoV-2. Samples were obtained from the ongoing ImmuneRACE study (first 160 participants) and from 950 to 1,500 subjects provided by 6 global collaborators. Where available, HLA class I and class II types were obtained from metadata supplied by the sample provider rather than from assay-based typing.

Study-wide findings and limitations: The quantity of clinical and demographic metadata differed by source and by participant and was supplied without curation.

TCRbeta CDR3 regions were amplified from genomic DNA by means of the immunoSEQ Assay, a bias-controlled multiplex PCR. In the source study's methods: The number of nucleated cells in each sample was estimated by amplification of reference gene primers within the assay. To quantify the absolute abundance of each unique TCRbeta CDR3 rearrangement, sequence reads were collapsed and filtered. For each sample, productive Simpson clonality was calculated as the square root of Simpson's diversity index across productive rearrangements. The source is immuneACCESS, and TCRdb retained only in-frame sequences with V and J called. Part of the clones is not carried over; for the studies checked, unresolved V genes explain less than half of this, and the remainder is unexplained. Clone size and V and J calls were adopted from that table, with D and trimming inferred from the DNA. In this sample the table shows 93,000 or so clones, roughly 90% of which occur a single time. Around 3.8% of the sample comes from the top ten.

Whole blood was collected in K2EDTA tubes by collaborating institutions according to the institutions' own protocols. Collaborator samples were shipped for TCRbeta analysis as frozen whole blood, isolated PBMCs, or DNA extracted from either sample type. Including cysteine and phenylalanine, the CDR3 has 14 amino acids. Only the CDR3 DNA stays, 42 bases, in frame from base 1. According to the germline V gene, CDR1 reads KGHSH and CDR2 reads LQKENI. V is shortened by 0 bases, J by 5 bases, and the region joining them spans 10 bases. The chain uses TRBV18 and TRBJ1-2; no D gene call is confident. Sequencing was performed on peripheral blood. The origin of this receptor is a woman aged 55-70 years with acute or convalescent COVID-19. The CDR3 region reads CASSPPAPGYGYTF. In nucleotides, the sequence is TGTGCCAGCTCACCACCGGCGCCCGGGTATGGCTACACCTTC.